The 17 T cell receptor beta chains listed next were all sequenced from one sample in a study of lymphopenia after photon versus proton radiotherapy. Sequenced by immunoSEQ multiplex PCR; TCRdb stores in-frame clones only, minus some. Of nearly 25,000 clones in the sample, 65% to 85% were seen once. The material was peripheral blood, obtained from a patient treated with proton-based radiotherapy. The receptors originated from a woman in her seventies with pancreatic cancer.

This chain uses TRBV30 with TRBJ2-3; the D gene is possibly TRBD2 (6 bases). This CDR3 contains 12 residues. Germline loops: CDR1 GTSNPN, CDR2 SVGIG (reference sequence). Trimming took off 3 bases at V and 10 bases at J, with 14 bases between the two ends. CDR3: CAWRTGSMAQYF. CDR3 nucleotides: TGTGCCTGGAGGACCGGGAGTATGGCGCAGTATTTT.

The gene calls are TRBV4-1 and TRBJ1-2; 9 bases align to TRBD1. V was clipped by 0 bases and J by 6 bases; unmatched bases: 11. The V gene's germline CDR1 is MGHRA and CDR2 YSYEKL. This CDR3 contains 17 residues. CDR3 bases: TGCGCCAGCAGCCAAGATGTACAGGGGGCGCAATTTAATGGCTACACCTTC. Its protein is CASSQDVQGAQFNGYTF.

The gene calls are TRBV9 and TRBJ2-3; weak D call: TRBD1 (8 bases). V gave up 4 bases and J gave up 1 base, with 13 bases separating them. The CDR3 is 15 residues long. The V gene's germline CDR1 is SGDLS and CDR2 YYNGEE. Written as DNA, the CDR3 is TGTGCCAGCAGCCCGGGGGGACAGGGCACAGATACGCAGTATTTT. The encoded protein is CASSPGGQGTDTQYF.

The rearrangement links TRBV19 to TRBJ2-2; D perhaps matches TRBD1 (6 bases). The CDR3 loop spans 14 amino acids. V lost 7 bases, J lost 1 base, and 10 bases lay in between. The germline gives CDR1 LNHDA, CDR2 SQIVND (reference sequence). The CDR3 DNA reads as TGTGCCAGTAACCAAGGGGGGAACACCGGGGAGCTGTTTTTT. This codes for CASNQGGNTGELFF. Using reference TRBV19 and TRBJ2-2 for the parts outside the CDR3, the full variable domain is DGGITQSPKYLFRKEGQNVTLSCEQNLNHDAMYWYRQDPGQGLRLIYYSQIVNDFQKGDIAEGYSVSREKKESFPLTVTSAQKNPTAFYLCASNQGGNTGELFFGEGSRLTVL.

This sequence joins TRBV20-1 and TRBJ1-5; possibly TRBD1 for D (6 bases). Germline V gene lookup returns CDR1 DFQATT and CDR2 SNEGSKA (reference sequence). The CDR3 has 11 residues. Here the CDR3 DNA reads TGCAATGCGGGGGCCGAGCAGCCCCAGCATTTT. Amino acid sequence: CNAGAEQPQHF.

This clone was seen a single time. The chain recombines TRBV12-5 with TRBJ2-5; D tentatively fits TRBD1 or TRBD2 (5 bases each). Germline CDR1 reads LGHNT; CDR2 reads FRNRAP. The germline V and J ends were trimmed by 5 bases and 4 bases, with 17 bases remaining between them. The CDR3 is 15 residues long. The CDR3, as DNA: TGTGCTAGTGGTCCCGGACACCGGAGGCCAGAGACCCAGTACTTC. As protein: CASGPGHRRPETQYF. Full variable domain (rest looked up from reference TRBV12-5 and TRBJ2-5): DARVTQTPRHKVTEMGQEVTMRCQPILGHNTVFWYRQTMMQGLELLAYFRNRAPLDDSGMPKDRFSAEMPDATLATLKIQPSEPRDSAVYFCASGPGHRRPETQYFGPGTRLLVL.

This clone was detected only once. This chain connects TRBV27 to TRBJ2-7; possibly TRBD1 for D (6 bases). Between the trimmed V and J ends, which lost 7 bases and 6 bases, there was a span of 19 bases. CDR1 MNHEY and CDR2 SMNVEV come from the germline V gene (reference sequence). This CDR3 spans 14 amino acids. CDR3 amino acids: CASTGQGSLGEQYF. The CDR3 coding sequence is TGTGCCAGCACGGGTCAGGGGAGTTTGGGCGAGCAGTACTTC.

The chain links TRBV7-9 to TRBJ1-5; the D is unclear. With 3 bases removed from V and 3 bases from J, the gap between germline ends came to 18 bases. Germline V gene lookup returns CDR1 SEHNR and CDR2 FQNEAQ (reference sequence). CDR3 length: 17 amino acids. Here the CDR3 reads CASSFYRAGISNQPQHF. DNA of the CDR3: TGTGCCAGCAGCTTTTACCGGGCAGGAATCTCCAATCAGCCCCAGCATTTT.

The rearrangement joins TRBV5-8 to TRBJ1-1; 7 nucleotides align to TRBD1. The CDR3 spans 13 residues. The trim removed 4 bases at V and 8 bases at J, leaving 8 bases unmatched. Germline V gives CDR1 SGHTS, CDR2 YDEGEE. The CDR3 loop is CASSLSGQQEAFF. In nucleotides, the CDR3 is TGTGCCAGCAGCCTGTCGGGACAGCAGGAAGCTTTCTTT. The variable domain in full, completed from reference TRBV5-8 and TRBJ1-1, reads EAGVTQSPTHLIKTRGQQATLRCSPISGHTSVYWYQQALGLGLQFLLWYDEGEERNRGNFPPRFSGRQFPNYSSELNVNALELEDSALYLCASSLSGQQEAFFGQGTRLTVV.

The J gene is TRBJ2-7, the V gene TRBV4-1, with D possibly being TRBD1 or TRBD2 (5 bases each). The CDR3 is 14 residues long. Germline CDR1 MGHRA, CDR2 YSYEKL. The ends were cut back, 1 base at V and 4 bases at J, with 11 bases in the middle. For the CDR3, the DNA is TGCGCCAGCAGCCAAGCCCGGGACCCTTACGAGCAGTACTTC. Amino acids: CASSQARDPYEQYF.

The rearrangement links TRBV4-3 to TRBJ2-7, with TRBD1 matching over 7 bases. V lost 0 bases to trimming and J lost 2 bases; unmatched junction nucleotides: 4. The germline V gene has CDR1 LGHNA and CDR2 YSLEER. The CDR3 sequence is 15 residues long. Written as DNA, the CDR3 is TGCGCCAGCAGCCAAGAAGATGGGACAGCCTACGAGCAGTACTTC. This encodes CASSQEDGTAYEQYF.

The chain uses TRBV7-6 and TRBJ2-3; 7 bases agree with TRBD2. The CDR3 consists of 17 residues. J gave up 1 base and V 1 base, and 8 bases lay outside the gene matches. Per the germline V gene, CDR1 is SGHVS and CDR2 is FNYEAQ. CDR3 amino acids: CASSLGAFAGGTDTQYF. For the CDR3, the DNA is TGTGCCAGCAGCTTAGGGGCTTTCGCGGGAGGCACAGATACGCAGTATTTT.

The chain uses TRBV11-3 and TRBJ2-2; tentative D call: TRBD2 (6 bases). V was clipped by 2 bases and J by 15 bases, with 13 bases between them. CDR3 length: 12 amino acids. CDR1 and CDR2 (germline): SGHNT, YENEEA. CDR3 sequence: CASSLTSPRLFF. As DNA, the CDR3 is TGTGCCAGCAGCTTAACTAGCCCGCGTTTGTTTTTT.

In nucleotides, the CDR3 is TGTGCCAGCAGTTTAGAACGGAACCCGACCGGGGAGCTGTTTTTT. Translation: CASSLERNPTGELFF. The chain recombines TRBV27 with TRBJ2-2; D gene uncertain. The CDR3 has 15 amino acids. The germline V and J ends were trimmed by 2 bases and 5 bases, with 12 bases remaining between them. The germline V gene encodes CDR1 MNHEY and CDR2 SMNVEV (reference sequence).

The chain has TRBV9 and TRBJ2-5, with unresolved D. Trimming took 0 bases from V and 5 from J, leaving 5 bases between them. CDR3 size: 12 residues. Per the germline V gene, CDR1 is SGDLS and CDR2 is YYNGEE. The CDR3 spells CASSVDRETQYF. CDR3 sequence (DNA): TGTGCCAGCAGCGTAGATAGGGAGACCCAGTACTTC.

V and J are TRBV27 and TRBJ1-2; tentative D call: TRBD1 (6 bases). Looked up from germline, CDR1 is MNHEY and CDR2 is SMNVEV (reference sequence). The ends were cut back, 3 bases at V and 8 bases at J, with 13 bases in the middle. This CDR3 has 13 residues. CDR3 sequence (DNA): TGTGCCAGCAGTTTCAGGGGTCAGGGGGGCTACACCTTC. Translation: CASSFRGQGGYTF.

The chain employs TRBV5-8 and TRBJ1-1; the D is unclear. This CDR3 contains 11 residues. CDR1 is SGHTS and CDR2 is YDEGEE in the germline V gene. Trimming took off 2 bases at V and 4 bases at J, with 3 bases between the two ends. The CDR3 region is CASSFGTEAFF. CDR3 nucleotide sequence: TGTGCCAGCAGCTTTGGCACTGAAGCTTTCTTT.